The clone carrying this T cell receptor beta chain appeared a few times. Sequencing was performed with immunoSEQ multiplex PCR; in TCRdb, only in-frame clones are kept and a portion is missing. Here the sample spans 200,000 to 250,000 clones, 80% to 85% being singletons. Germline CDR1 is SEHNR and CDR2 is FQNEAQ (reference sequence). V gave up 6 bases and J gave up 7 bases; unmatched junction bases: 8. This CDR3 region has 14 residues. These data originate in a study of blood T cell repertoires in COVID-19. Across the study: Material from acute and convalescent COVID-19 was sourced from the United States, Italy and Spain.

V is TRBV7-9 and J is TRBJ2-1; 8 bases are a match to TRBD1. The TCR was taken from a woman in her twenties or thirties who had recovered from COVID-19. The material sequenced was peripheral blood. Written as DNA, the CDR3 is TGTGCCAGCAGACCTGGACAGGGTAAAAATGAGCAGTTCTTC. This encodes CASRPGQGKNEQFF. Full variable domain (rest looked up from reference TRBV7-9 and TRBJ2-1): DTGVSQNPRHKITKRGQNVTFRCDPISEHNRLYWYRQTLGQGPEFLTYFQNEAQLEKSRLLSDRFSAERPKGSFSTLEIQRTEQGDSAMYLCASRPGQGKNEQFFGPGTRLTVL.